Reported below is one T cell receptor (beta chain). Germline CDR1 reads SNHLY; CDR2 reads FYNNEI. Deletions cut 2 bases from V and 6 bases from J, with 10 bases between. The CDR3 totals 14 residues. Synthetic spike-ins, TCR analog templates, were added into each PCR. The assay was immunoSEQ multiplex PCR, and TCRdb's table has in-frame clones only and misses some. The table lists some 110,000 clones, approximately 90% of them singletons. Time point: peripheral blood 6 weeks after treatment start. Sampling of each patient yielded between 1 and 8 specimens, collected pretreatment and on-treatment. The data derive from a study of PD-L1 blockade in urothelial cancer. About the research overall: The analyses of blood took place 3 weeks (second dose) and 6 weeks after treatment start.

The clonotype was recovered from a man aged 55-75 years with urothelial cancer. Sequenced here: PBMCs, sampled around atezolizumab (anti-PD-L1) treatment. The rearrangement joins TRBV2 to TRBJ1-4, with D uncertain. CDR3 region: CASSERGSDEKLFF. The CDR3 bases are TGTGCCAGCAGTGAACGAGGGAGTGATGAAAAACTGTTTTTT.